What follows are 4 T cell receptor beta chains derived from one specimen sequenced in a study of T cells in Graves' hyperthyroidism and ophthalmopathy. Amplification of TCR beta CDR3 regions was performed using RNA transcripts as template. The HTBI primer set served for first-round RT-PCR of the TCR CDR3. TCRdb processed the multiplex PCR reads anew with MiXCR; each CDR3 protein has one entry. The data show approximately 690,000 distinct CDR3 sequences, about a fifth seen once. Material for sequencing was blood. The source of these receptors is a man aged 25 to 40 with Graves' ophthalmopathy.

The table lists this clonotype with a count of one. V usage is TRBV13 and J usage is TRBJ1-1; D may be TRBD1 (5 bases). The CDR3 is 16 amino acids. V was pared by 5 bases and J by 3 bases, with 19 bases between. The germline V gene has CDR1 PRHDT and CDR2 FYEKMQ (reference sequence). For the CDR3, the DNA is TGTGCCAGCAGCCACCCCTCGGCGCTAGGGGACACTGAAGCTTTCTTT. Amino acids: CASSHPSALGDTEAFF.

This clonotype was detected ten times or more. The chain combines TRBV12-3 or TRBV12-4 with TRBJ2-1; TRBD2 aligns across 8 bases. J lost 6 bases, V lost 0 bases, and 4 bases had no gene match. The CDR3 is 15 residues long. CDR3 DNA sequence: TGTGCCAGCAGTTTAGCTAGCGGGATAATCAATGAGCAGTTCTTC. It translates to CASSLASGIINEQFF.

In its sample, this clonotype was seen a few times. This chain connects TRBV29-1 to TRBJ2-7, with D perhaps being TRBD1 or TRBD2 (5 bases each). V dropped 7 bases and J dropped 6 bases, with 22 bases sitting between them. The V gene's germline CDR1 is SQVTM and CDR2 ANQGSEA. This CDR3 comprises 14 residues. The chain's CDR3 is CSALPGTERPEQYF. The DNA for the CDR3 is TGCAGCGCCTTACCCGGGACCGAGCGGCCCGAGCAGTACTTC.

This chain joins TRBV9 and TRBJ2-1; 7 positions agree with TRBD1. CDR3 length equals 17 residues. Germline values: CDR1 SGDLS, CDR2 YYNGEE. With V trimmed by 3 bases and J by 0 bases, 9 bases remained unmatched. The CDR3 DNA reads TGTGCCAGCAGCGGACAACAGGGGTTGAGCTCCTACAATGAGCAGTTCTTC. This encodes CASSGQQGLSSYNEQFF.